These 30 T cell receptor beta chains share one sample of origin, sequenced in a study of CD8 T cells in ankylosing spondylitis. Study-level results: Among TCR beta sequences, a motif of fewer than 10 highly homologous variants appeared characteristic of ankylosing spondylitis blood.

The antigens these receptors bind are not known. TCRdb itself ran the 5' RACE reads through MiXCR, one entry per CDR3 protein. This sample carries about 440,000 distinct CDR3 sequences, roughly 17% of them seen once, and the ten largest clones take around 0.92%. The sample was blood, either unsorted or a sorted T cell fraction (not recorded which). The receptors come from a male donor with ankylosing spondylitis.

The chain joins TRBV10-3 to TRBJ1-1, with 7 bases aligning to TRBD1. V lost 10 bases, J lost 3 bases, and 11 bases stayed unmatched. The CDR3 runs 14 residues. The germline V gene has CDR1 ENHRY and CDR2 SYGVKD. The CDR3 loop is CATAAGQEDTEAFF. DNA of the CDR3: TGTGCCACCGCCGCTGGACAGGAAGACACTGAAGCTTTCTTT.

This clonotype was detected many times. The V and J genes are TRBV20-1 and TRBJ2-7, with TRBD2 identical over 9 bases. The CDR3 extends over 14 amino acids. V was clipped by 3 bases and J by 2 bases; unmatched bases: 5. Germline CDR1 reads DFQATT; CDR2 reads SNEGSKA (reference sequence). The CDR3, as DNA: TGCAGTGCTAGTCATAGCGGGAGCCCCTACGAGCAGTACTTC. It is translated as CSASHSGSPYEQYF.

There are many counts of this clonotype. The chain joins TRBV29-1 to TRBJ2-3; 11 bases agree with TRBD2. Germline lookup yields CDR1 SQVTM and CDR2 ANQGSEA. V gave up 6 bases and J gave up 0 bases; unmatched junction bases: 8. This CDR3 contains 16 residues. For the CDR3, the DNA is TGCAGCGTGAAAGGACTAGCGGGCCATAGCACAGATACGCAGTATTTT. This gives the protein CSVKGLAGHSTDTQYF.

The J gene is TRBJ2-2, the V gene TRBV20-1, with 10 nucleotides matching TRBD2. The V gene end was trimmed by 0 bases and the J gene end by 6 bases; junction bases not matched to a gene: 4. The germline gives CDR1 DFQATT, CDR2 SNEGSKA (reference sequence). The CDR3 has 15 residues. The CDR3 DNA reads as TGCAGTGCTAGAGATGTGCTAGCGGGAGCCGGGGAGCTGTTTTTT. Translated, it gives CSARDVLAGAGELFF.

The gene calls are TRBV7-9 and TRBJ1-2; no clear D. The CDR3 runs 11 residues. Looked up from germline, CDR1 is SEHNR and CDR2 is FQNEAQ (reference sequence). Trimming removed 4 bases from V and 8 bases from J, with 8 bases in between. CDR3 residues: CASSSAVGYTF. The CDR3 DNA follows: TGTGCCAGCAGCTCCGCGGTCGGCTACACCTTC.

The chain employs TRBV4-1 and TRBJ2-7; 7 bases map to TRBD1. This CDR3 has 15 amino acids. The V gene end was trimmed by 6 bases and the J gene end by 1 base; junction bases not matched to a gene: 9. CDR1 is MGHRA and CDR2 is YSYEKL in the germline V gene. The CDR3 nucleotides are TGCGCCAGCAGAGAGAGGTGGGACAGATCCTACGAGCAGTACTTC. The encoded protein is CASRERWDRSYEQYF.

CDR3 residues: CASSVEGRANIQYF. CDR3 sequence (DNA): TGTGCCAGCAGCGTAGAAGGCAGGGCAAACATTCAGTACTTC. The chain uses TRBV9 and TRBJ2-4, with D perhaps TRBD1 (5 bases). This CDR3 comprises 14 residues. Germline V lookup: CDR1 SGDLS, CDR2 YYNGEE. Trimming removed 0 bases from V and 6 bases from J, with 10 bases in between.

In this sample, this clonotype turned up a few times. The V gene is TRBV15, the J gene TRBJ2-1; 7 bases align to TRBD2. Looked up from germline, CDR1 is LNHNV and CDR2 is YYDKDF (reference sequence). The CDR3 sequence is 16 residues long. Trimming at V came to 1 base and at J to 6 bases, leaving 9 bases not matched to a gene. CDR3 protein: CATSRVLLAKGNEQFF. As DNA, the CDR3 is TGTGCCACCAGCAGAGTTTTACTAGCGAAGGGCAATGAGCAGTTCTTC.

This clonotype was picked up one time. The rearrangement uses TRBV3-1 and TRBJ2-1, with 10 bases that match TRBD2. J gave up 6 bases and V 0 bases, and 2 bases lay outside the gene matches. The V gene's germline CDR1 is LGHDT and CDR2 YNNKEL (reference sequence). The CDR3 is 15 residues long. CDR3 loop: CASSQELAGINEQFF. The CDR3 region has the DNA TGTGCCAGCAGCCAAGAACTAGCGGGGATCAATGAGCAGTTCTTC.

The V and J genes are TRBV28 and TRBJ2-5; D is possibly TRBD1 or TRBD2 (5 bases each). The germline V gene encodes CDR1 MDHEN and CDR2 SYDVKM. Trimming stripped 7 bases from V and 5 bases from J, with 20 bases between. This CDR3 spans 15 amino acids. In DNA form, the CDR3 reads TGTGCCAGCAACTTAGGGGCGGCGGGCGGGGAGACCCAGTACTTC. Translation: CASNLGAAGGETQYF.

The rearrangement uses TRBV7-9 and TRBJ1-1; a possible D gene is TRBD1 (5 bases). Germline assignment: CDR1 SEHNR and CDR2 FQNEAQ (reference sequence). The V end lost 4 bases, the J end lost 0 bases, and 9 bases lay between the germline ends. This CDR3 region has 14 residues. The CDR3 is CASSSGLLNTEAFF. In nucleotides, the CDR3 is TGTGCCAGCAGCTCGGGACTGCTGAACACTGAAGCTTTCTTT.

This clonotype was seen ten or more times. The J gene is TRBJ1-1, the V gene TRBV20-1; D unclear. The CDR3 extends over 15 amino acids. Germline values: CDR1 DFQATT, CDR2 SNEGSKA (reference sequence). The V end lost 3 bases, the J end lost 5 bases, and 19 bases lay between the germline ends. The CDR3 sequence is CSASRPRGDRTEAFF. For the CDR3, the DNA is TGCAGTGCTAGTCGGCCCCGAGGAGATCGGACTGAAGCTTTCTTT.

V usage is TRBV27 and J usage is TRBJ2-5; 10 bases align to TRBD2. J gave up 4 bases and V 4 bases, and 9 bases lay outside the gene matches. This CDR3 comprises 16 residues. Germline loops: CDR1 MNHEY, CDR2 SMNVEV (reference sequence). The CDR3 sequence is CASSSSSAGGPETQYF. Here the CDR3 DNA reads TGTGCCAGCAGTTCCTCCTCAGCGGGGGGGCCAGAGACCCAGTACTTC.

The V gene is TRBV20-1, the J gene TRBJ1-6, with D possibly matching TRBD1 (6 bases). The CDR3 has 13 residues. CDR1 is DFQATT and CDR2 is SNEGSKA in the germline V gene (reference sequence). Trimming took 7 bases from V and 6 from J, leaving 13 bases between them. CDR3 region: CSVSDSVNSPLHF. The CDR3 nucleotides read TGCAGTGTGTCGGACAGCGTTAATTCACCCCTCCACTTT.

In this sample, this clonotype turned up a few times. The chain links TRBV29-1 to TRBJ1-1, with D perhaps matching TRBD1 (5 bases). The CDR3 is 13 residues long. Germline V gene sequence: CDR1 SQVTM, CDR2 ANQGSEA. With 4 bases removed from V and 2 bases from J, the gap between germline ends came to 11 bases. CDR3 amino acids: CSVAPQGNTEAFF. CDR3 bases: TGCAGCGTTGCCCCTCAGGGAAACACTGAAGCTTTCTTT.

This chain joins TRBV27 and TRBJ2-1; 7 nucleotides align to TRBD2. Per germline, CDR1 MNHEY and CDR2 SMNVEV (reference sequence). CDR3 length equals 16 residues. The V and J ends lost 5 bases and 3 bases, in that order; junction bases with no gene match: 10. This CDR3 is CASSRREGPVYNEQFF. The CDR3 DNA sequence: TGTGCCAGCAGTAGGAGGGAGGGGCCGGTCTACAATGAGCAGTTCTTC.

This clonotype occurred many times. The J gene is TRBJ1-5, the V gene TRBV12-3 or TRBV12-4; 8 bases agree with TRBD1. V shed 6 bases and J 6 bases; nucleotides not matched to a gene: 7. The CDR3 is made up of 14 amino acids. CDR3 amino acids: CASSQDRVGQPQHF. CDR3 DNA sequence: TGTGCCAGCAGCCAGGACAGGGTGGGTCAGCCCCAGCATTTT.

The chain joins TRBV11-1 to TRBJ2-3; the D gene is possibly TRBD2 (6 bases). Germline CDR1 SGHAT, CDR2 FQDESV (reference sequence). There are 14 residues in the CDR3. V was trimmed by 1 base and J by 6 bases, leaving 11 bases between them. The CDR3, as DNA: TGTGCCAGCAGCTTAGACGGGGGAATGGATACGCAGTATTTT. Its protein product is CASSLDGGMDTQYF.

The chain combines TRBV5-5 with TRBJ1-1, with 11 bases fitting TRBD1. V lost 1 base, J lost 0 bases, and 8 bases stayed unmatched. The CDR3 totals 18 residues. Germline lookup yields CDR1 SGHKS and CDR2 YYEKEE (reference sequence). The CDR3 DNA reads as TGTGCCAGCAGCTTGTGGCAAGGACAGGGGGCGATGAACACTGAAGCTTTCTTT. This sequence encodes CASSLWQGQGAMNTEAFF.

The table lists this clonotype with a few counts. The chain couples TRBV20-1 to TRBJ2-4; D call uncertain. V dropped 1 base and J dropped 8 bases, with 12 bases sitting between them. CDR3 length: 13 residues. Germline-derived CDR1 and CDR2 are DFQATT and SNEGSKA (reference sequence). CDR3 loop: CSARASSGYIQYF. CDR3 in DNA: TGCAGTGCTAGAGCCTCGAGTGGCTACATTCAGTACTTC.

The chain uses TRBV4-3 and TRBJ2-3, with TRBD1 as a possible D gene (5 bases). Trimming stripped 0 bases from V and 6 bases from J, with 7 bases between. This CDR3 has 13 amino acids. CDR1 and CDR2 from the germline V gene are LGHNA and YSLEER. Here the CDR3 reads CASSQEKGDTQYF. In DNA form, the CDR3 reads TGCGCCAGCAGCCAAGAAAAGGGGGATACGCAGTATTTT.

The table lists this clonotype with a count of one. V gene TRBV20-1 combines with J gene TRBJ2-7, with 15 bases fitting TRBD2. The CDR3 totals 16 residues. V shed 6 bases, J shed 0 bases, and the junction held 6 bases outside the gene matches. From germline, CDR1 is DFQATT and CDR2 SNEGSKA (reference sequence). This CDR3 is CSATGLAGGRSYEQYF. The CDR3 DNA reads as TGCAGTGCCACGGGACTAGCGGGGGGTCGCTCCTACGAGCAGTACTTC.

Turning to this clonotype: A read error may explain this, as a much larger clone is one base away. This chain connects TRBV14 to TRBJ1-1, with D uncertain. The CDR3 consists of 14 residues. V lost 5 bases and J lost 7, with 17 bases in between. CDR1 is SGHDN and CDR2 is FVKESK in the germline V gene. CDR3 DNA sequence: TGTGCCAGCAGCAAAGGATTAGGACTCAATGAAGCTTTCTTT. Protein: CASSKGLGLNEAFF.

V usage is TRBV30 and J usage is TRBJ2-1; D remains unclear. V was cut by 4 bases and J by 6 bases, with 16 bases left in between. Germline V gene data show CDR1 as GTSNPN and CDR2 as SVGIG (reference sequence). The CDR3 spans 14 residues. This chain's CDR3 is CAWTPWQVTNEQFF. The DNA of the CDR3 is TGTGCCTGGACCCCTTGGCAGGTCACCAATGAGCAGTTCTTC. The complete variable domain, with remaining parts taken from reference TRBV30 and TRBJ2-1, reads SQTIHQWPATLVQPVGSPLSLECTVEGTSNPNLYWYRQAAGRGLQLLFYSVGIGQISSEVPQNLSASRPQDRQFILSSKKLLLSDSGFYLCAWTPWQVTNEQFFGPGTRLTVL.

This clonotype was recorded many times. The V call is TRBV20-1, the J call TRBJ1-3; no clear D gene. In germline, CDR1 is DFQATT, CDR2 SNEGSKA (reference sequence). V lost 6 bases and J 0 bases, leaving 12 bases between the germline ends. CDR3 length: 14 amino acids. The CDR3 bases are TGCAGTGCACTACACCAAGACTCTGGAAACACCATATATTTT. Its protein is CSALHQDSGNTIYF.

The chain has TRBV5-6 and TRBJ2-1; 15 nucleotides agree with TRBD2. V was pared by 3 bases and J by 7 bases, with 2 bases of the junction left unmatched. The CDR3 contains 15 residues. Germline loops: CDR1 SGHDT, CDR2 YYEEEE. CDR3 sequence reads: CASSYGLAGGNEQFF. CDR3 nucleotides: TGTGCCAGCAGCTATGGACTAGCGGGAGGGAATGAGCAGTTCTTC.

This clonotype was observed many times. The V and J genes are TRBV7-3 and TRBJ2-1, with D possibly TRBD1 on 6 matching bases. The CDR3 runs 15 residues. CDR1 and CDR2 (germline): SGHTA, FQGTGA. Between the trimmed V and J ends, which lost 2 bases and 4 bases, there was a span of 12 bases. Here the CDR3 reads CASSLGTGLYNEQFF. The CDR3 DNA is TGTGCCAGCAGCTTAGGTACAGGGTTGTACAATGAGCAGTTCTTC.

The CDR3 spells CASYPLGQGGTGELFF. In DNA form, the CDR3 reads TGTGCCAGCTATCCCCTAGGGCAGGGGGGCACCGGGGAGCTGTTTTTT. V gene TRBV12-3 or TRBV12-4 combines with J gene TRBJ2-2; D might be TRBD1 (7 bases). V lost 8 bases to trimming and J lost 4 bases, with 20 bases between them. The CDR3 covers 16 residues.

This clonotype was seen only a few times. This chain links TRBV2 with TRBJ2-1; D is undetermined. The CDR3 contains 13 residues. Trimming cost V 8 bases and J 4 bases, with 12 bases left between them. Germline V CDR1 and CDR2: SNHLY, FYNNEI. This chain's CDR3 is CASSDFTYNEQFF. CDR3 nucleotide sequence: TGTGCCAGCTCAGACTTTACTTACAATGAGCAGTTCTTC.

This clonotype was recorded a few times. This chain connects TRBV6-2 or TRBV6-3 to TRBJ2-2; D not certain. Germline CDR1 is MNHEY and CDR2 is SVGEGT. This CDR3 is 16 amino acids long. V lost 6 bases and J lost 4, with 18 bases in between. The CDR3 sequence is CASSRRLAPSTGELFF. As DNA, the CDR3 is TGTGCCAGCAGCCGTAGGTTGGCCCCGAGCACCGGGGAGCTGTTTTTT.